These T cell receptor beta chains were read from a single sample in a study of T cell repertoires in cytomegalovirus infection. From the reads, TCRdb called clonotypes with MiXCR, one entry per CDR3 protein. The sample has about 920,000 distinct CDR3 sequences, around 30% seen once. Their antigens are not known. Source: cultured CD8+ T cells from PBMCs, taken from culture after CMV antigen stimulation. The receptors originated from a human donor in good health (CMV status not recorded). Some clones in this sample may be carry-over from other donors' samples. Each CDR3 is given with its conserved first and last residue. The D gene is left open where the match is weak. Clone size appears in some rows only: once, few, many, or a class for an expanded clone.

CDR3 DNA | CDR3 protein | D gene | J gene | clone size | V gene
TGTGCCAGCAGCTTCGGGACTAGCGGGGGTTCTGAGCAGTTCTTC | CASSFGTSGGSEQFF | TRBD2 | TRBJ2-1 | many | TRBV7-6
TGCAGTGCTAGAGATCCCTATGGGCCCTACAATGAGCAGTTCTTC | CSARDPYGPYNEQFF | - | TRBJ2-1 | few | TRBV20-1
TGTGCCAGCAGTTACCTCCAACGCCTGAACACCGGGGAGCTGTTTTTT | CASSYLQRLNTGELFF | - | TRBJ2-2 | - | TRBV6-6
TGTGCCAGCAGCCCGCTGACAGGCTTCACCGGGGAGCTGTTTTTT | CASSPLTGFTGELFF | - | TRBJ2-2 | few | TRBV7-3
TGTGCCAGCAGCTTAGGGTCAGCGGGGGGGTTCACAGATACGCAGTATTTT | CASSLGSAGGFTDTQYF | TRBD2 | TRBJ2-3 | few | TRBV7-2
TGTGTCAGCTTCGGGAGGGGCGGGAGCTCCTACAATGAGCAGTTCTTC | CVSFGRGGSSYNEQFF | TRBD2 | TRBJ2-1 | - | TRBV7-6
TGTGCCAGCAGTGTTCGACAGGGGCGTATTTGGCCCCAGCATTTT | CASSVRQGRIWPQHF | TRBD1 | TRBJ1-5 | - | TRBV6-6
TGTGCCAGCAGCTTACCAGGACAGGGACAGCCCCAGCATTTT | CASSLPGQGQPQHF | TRBD1 | TRBJ1-5 | few | TRBV7-9
TGTGCCAGCAGCCAATTCCAGGGTTCTGGCTACACCTTC | CASSQFQGSGYTF | - | TRBJ1-2 | - | TRBV7-9
TGTGCCAGCGGGTTCCTGAGGGGGGTTGAAAGACAGGGCTACGAGCAGTACTTC | CASGFLRGVERQGYEQYF | - | TRBJ2-7 | - | TRBV2
TGCGCCAGCAGCAGCGGGACAGGGGAGGCGGCCGGGGAGCTGTTTTTT | CASSSGTGEAAGELFF | TRBD1 | TRBJ2-2 | - | TRBV5-1
TGCGCCAGCAGCTTCCTTCCCGGGACAGGGACCCACGAGCAGTACTTC | CASSFLPGTGTHEQYF | TRBD1 | TRBJ2-7 | - | TRBV5-1
TGTGCCAGTAGGGCAGGGGCTAACTATGGCTACACCTTC | CASRAGANYGYTF | - | TRBJ1-2 | - | TRBV19
TGTGCCAGCAGCCAAGTGTACAGGGATGGCAGTCGGGGAGGCTACACCTTC | CASSQVYRDGSRGGYTF | - | TRBJ1-2 | - | TRBV3-1
TGCGCCAGCAGCTCTGTACATGGAACTACCCTCCACTTT | CASSSVHGTTLHF | - | TRBJ1-6 | - | TRBV5-1
TGTGCCAGCAGTGATCGGAGTGAAGCTTTCTTT | CASSDRSEAFF | - | TRBJ1-1 | few | TRBV2
TGCGCCAGCAGCCCCATGGACAGGGGTCACCACGAGCAGTACTTC | CASSPMDRGHHEQYF | TRBD1 | TRBJ2-7 | - | TRBV5-1
TGCGCCAGCAGCCTATTCTCCGGGACAGTCTCCTACGAGCAGTACTTC | CASSLFSGTVSYEQYF | TRBD1 | TRBJ2-7 | - | TRBV4-1
TGTGCCAGCACCCAGGGGGGAGCGGGGGATTACAATGAGCAGTTCTTC | CASTQGGAGDYNEQFF | - | TRBJ2-1 | once | TRBV12-3/TRBV12-4
TGTGCCAGCAGTTTACAACTTCGGACCATAACTAACACCGGGGAGCTGTTTTTT | CASSLQLRTITNTGELFF | - | TRBJ2-2 | - | TRBV27
TGTGCCAGCAGCTTATCCCCAAAAAGCTCCTACAATGAGCAGTTCTTC | CASSLSPKSSYNEQFF | - | TRBJ2-1 | - | TRBV11-2
TGTGCCAGCAGGGAAGGACGTGGCTACACCTTC | CASREGRGYTF | - | TRBJ1-2 | once | TRBV25-1
TGTGCCAGCAGCTCGCGGACTAGCGGGGGTGGGTATGAGCAGTTCTTC | CASSSRTSGGGYEQFF | TRBD2 | TRBJ2-1 | - | TRBV7-9
TGCGCCAGCAGCCAGCTAGGGGCCGGCCTAAGTCTTGCCGAAGCTTTCTTT | CASSQLGAGLSLAEAFF | - | TRBJ1-1 | few | TRBV4-1
TGTGCCAGCAGTTACTCTGATCTCTCCTACAATGAGCAGTTCTTC | CASSYSDLSYNEQFF | - | TRBJ2-1 | - | TRBV6-2/TRBV6-3
TGCGCCAGCAGCCAAGGACTAGCGGGGGGGCGGGATACGCAGTATTTT | CASSQGLAGGRDTQYF | TRBD2 | TRBJ2-3 | - | TRBV4-1
TGTGCCAGCAGCTTCCCTGGGGGTTCGATTCCGGGGGTACGCACAGATACGCAGTATTTT | CASSFPGGSIPGVRTDTQYF | - | TRBJ2-3 | few | TRBV7-2
TGTGCCAGCAGCCAGGGTGGCGGGGAGCTGTTTTTT | CASSQGGGELFF | - | TRBJ2-2 | many | TRBV7-9
TGTGCCAGCAGTGGGAATCCCACACAAAGGAACACTGAAGCTTTCTTT | CASSGNPTQRNTEAFF | - | TRBJ1-1 | - | TRBV6-8
TGTGCCAACAGAAACCGGCTCTACAATGAGCAGTTCTTC | CANRNRLYNEQFF | - | TRBJ2-1 | - | TRBV5-4
TGTGCCAGCAGCGCCGGGCGGGGGAACACCGGGGAGCTGTTTTTT | CASSAGRGNTGELFF | - | TRBJ2-2 | - | TRBV7-9
TGTGCCAGCAGCCGCGGGGGGTCATACACAGATACGCAGTATTTT | CASSRGGSYTDTQYF | TRBD2 | TRBJ2-3 | few | TRBV7-9
TGTGCCAGCAGCCGGGACAGTTACAATGAGCAGTTCTTC | CASSRDSYNEQFF | TRBD1 | TRBJ2-1 | many | TRBV19
TGTGCCAGCAGCTCAACCGGACAGGGTATAAACACTGAAGCTTTCTTT | CASSSTGQGINTEAFF | TRBD1 | TRBJ1-1 | many | TRBV7-9
TGCAGTGCTAGAGTAAGAACCAGGATCAATGAGCAGTTCTTC | CSARVRTRINEQFF | - | TRBJ2-1 | once | TRBV20-1
TGTGCCAGCAGCTTTTTTGGACTAGCGGGGGAACAAGAGACCCAGTACTTC | CASSFFGLAGEQETQYF | TRBD2 | TRBJ2-5 | - | TRBV11-1
TGTGCCAGCAGTTACAAACAGGGGAAGGATCAGCCCCAGCATTTT | CASSYKQGKDQPQHF | TRBD1 | TRBJ1-5 | - | TRBV6-2/TRBV6-3
TGTGCCAGCAGTCTCGGGACACCACGTACGCCCTATGGCTACACCTTC | CASSLGTPRTPYGYTF | - | TRBJ1-2 | many | TRBV12-3/TRBV12-4
TGTGCCAGCAGCTTACGGCCTAGCGGGGGTTCCTACGAGCAGTACTTC | CASSLRPSGGSYEQYF | TRBD2 | TRBJ2-7 | - | TRBV7-8
TGTGCCACCGCCTATAAAGCGGGGGGCGGGGTGGATACGCAGTATTTT | CATAYKAGGGVDTQYF | TRBD2 | TRBJ2-3 | few | TRBV7-8
TGTGCCAGCAGCCCCCCTCTGGGGGGGAAGGGCTACACCTTC | CASSPPLGGKGYTF | - | TRBJ1-2 | many | TRBV7-9
TGTGCCAGCAGCCAAGTTGGGATGAGTACCTTGTATGAGACCCAGTACTTC | CASSQVGMSTLYETQYF | - | TRBJ2-5 | few | TRBV14
TGCAGTGCTAGCGCTCTAGCGGGGGGGCGCACAGATACGCAGTATTTT | CSASALAGGRTDTQYF | TRBD2 | TRBJ2-3 | - | TRBV20-1
TGTGCCAGCATAGGGACAGGGGGCGCTGGGGCCAACGTCCTGACTTTC | CASIGTGGAGANVLTF | TRBD1 | TRBJ2-6 | - | TRBV27
TGTGCCAGCAGCTCGCCCCCCGGGTCGCTCTTCGGCGGGGAGCTGTTTTTT | CASSSPPGSLFGGELFF | - | TRBJ2-2 | few | TRBV7-9
TGTGCCAGCAGCTTAGGGACGGACTCTTGGCCCCAGCATTTT | CASSLGTDSWPQHF | - | TRBJ1-5 | - | TRBV7-3
TGTGCCAGCAGCTCGACTCAGGGTAATGAAAAACTGTTTTTT | CASSSTQGNEKLFF | - | TRBJ1-4 | - | TRBV7-6
TGTGCCACCAGCCTTCGGGGAGAGGCCGGGGAGCTGTTTTTT | CATSLRGEAGELFF | - | TRBJ2-2 | - | TRBV15
TGTGCCATCAGTGTAGGGGATACGCAGTATTTT | CAISVGDTQYF | - | TRBJ2-3 | few | TRBV10-3
TGTGGAAGACAGGGTGCGCCGAAGAACACTGAAGCTTTCTTT | CGRQGAPKNTEAFF | TRBD1 | TRBJ1-1 | few | TRBV6-1
TGTGCCAGCAGCTTGCCTTGGCCCGGCGGCACAGATACGCAGTATTTT | CASSLPWPGGTDTQYF | - | TRBJ2-3 | few | TRBV7-6
TGTGCCAGCTCACTCGGGGTGGTGGCTGAAGCTTTCTTT | CASSLGVVAEAFF | - | TRBJ1-1 | - | TRBV7-9
TGTGCCAGCAGCTTAAACGGCTATGACAATGAGCAGTTCTTC | CASSLNGYDNEQFF | - | TRBJ2-1 | - | TRBV7-3
TGTGCCAGCAGTTCACCGGGACTAGGTTACACCGGGGAGCTGTTTTTT | CASSSPGLGYTGELFF | TRBD2 | TRBJ2-2 | few | TRBV27
TGTGCCAGCAGCTTAGGGGAGGCGAAGATCTGGACAGATACGCAGTATTTT | CASSLGEAKIWTDTQYF | - | TRBJ2-3 | few | TRBV7-9
TGTGCCAGCAGCGTCCGGACAGGGATTTATAATTCACCCCTCCACTTT | CASSVRTGIYNSPLHF | TRBD1 | TRBJ1-6 | - | TRBV5-6
TGTGCCAGCAGCACCGGCGACACCGCTAGCACAGATACGCAGTATTTT | CASSTGDTASTDTQYF | - | TRBJ2-3 | - | TRBV4-2
TGTGCCAGCAACAAATACCACAGGGAGGAGGGCACAGATACGCAGTATTTT | CASNKYHREEGTDTQYF | - | TRBJ2-3 | - | TRBV6-2/TRBV6-3
TGTGCCAGCAGTCACGACAGCTCCTACGAGCAGTACTTC | CASSHDSSYEQYF | - | TRBJ2-7 | few | TRBV6-1
TGTGCCAGCAGCTTAGATACAGGCCCTCATCAGCCCCAGCATTTT | CASSLDTGPHQPQHF | - | TRBJ1-5 | few | TRBV7-9